This T cell receptor (beta chain) was recovered during a study of blood T cell repertoires in COVID-19. The table lists this clone with a count of one. TCRdb keeps only in-frame clones here, not all; method: immunoSEQ multiplex PCR. The table records roughly 30,000 clones, around four fifths of them present only once. After removal of 2 bases from V and 10 bases from J, the junction contained 11 bases not matched to a gene. The length of the CDR3 is 15 residues. From germline, CDR1 is KGHSH and CDR2 LQKENI. The specimen sequenced was peripheral blood. This chain links TRBV18 with TRBJ2-1; the match to TRBD2 covers 7 bases. This receptor was identified in a man between 65 and 85 years old with acute or convalescent COVID-19. CDR3 sequence (DNA): TGTGCCAGCTCACCAGGCAATCGCGGGAGCGCCGAGCAGTTCTTC. Translated: CASSPGNRGSAEQFF.